This T cell receptor (beta chain) came from a study of control samples from healthy donors and cancer patients. Looked up from germline, CDR1 is MNHEY and CDR2 is SVGEGT. This CDR3 spans 11 amino acids. V lost 5 bases and J 9 bases, leaving 11 bases between the germline ends. Some clones are missing from TCRdb's copy, which holds only in-frame ones; the method was immunoSEQ multiplex PCR. The top ten clones hold about 18% of a sample with 85,000 to 110,000 clones, around 89% of them seen once. This clonotype was sampled from a man aged 55-75 years with lung cancer. Sequenced sample: PBMCs. This sequence joins TRBV6-2 or TRBV6-3 and TRBJ2-7; no reliable D call. Here the CDR3 DNA reads TGTGCCAGCAGTACAAATGGAGCGCAGTACGTC. Encoded protein: CASSTNGAQYV.